This passage covers 15 T cell receptor beta chains from one sample sequenced in a study of cytomegalovirus exposure and HLA in healthy donors. PCR employed 60 Vbeta and 13 Jbeta primers. Profiled with immunoSEQ multiplex PCR; TCRdb holds only in-frame clones, not every one. This table has roughly 120,000 clones, about 80% appearing once. Sequenced input: PBMCs. These receptors came from a female donor in good health and CMV-seropositive.

This clone came up once. The gene calls are TRBV10-3 and TRBJ2-1; tentative D call: TRBD1 (6 bases). The CDR3 sequence is 19 residues long. Germline V lookup: CDR1 ENHRY, CDR2 SYGVKD. Trimming left V 0 bases short and J 3 bases short, with 21 bases between. The DNA of the CDR3 is TGTGCCATCAGTGAGTCAAGGGGGACCAGGGGACGGGTCTACAATGAGCAGTTCTTC. Residues: CAISESRGTRGRVYNEQFF.

This clone was recorded once. The chain has TRBV19 and TRBJ1-4; D is unresolved. The germline V gene encodes CDR1 LNHDA and CDR2 SQIVND (reference sequence). This CDR3 region has 15 residues. Trimming shortened V by 5 bases and J by 0 bases, and 10 bases separated the two germline ends. The CDR3 spells CASSEGGTTNEKLFF. CDR3 nucleotide sequence: TGTGCCAGTAGTGAGGGCGGCACAACTAATGAAAAACTGTTTTTT.

The genes are TRBV5-1 and TRBJ1-4; weak D call: TRBD1 (5 bases). The CDR3 has 15 amino acids. Trimming took off 0 bases at V and 8 bases at J, with 14 bases between the two ends. CDR1 and CDR2 from the germline V gene are SGHRS and YFSETQ. The CDR3 DNA is TGCGCCAGCAGCTTGGAAGGGGCGAATCGGGAAAAACTGTTTTTT. Translated, it gives CASSLEGANREKLFF.

This sequence joins TRBV19 and TRBJ2-2; D might be TRBD2 (5 bases). Germline lookup yields CDR1 LNHDA and CDR2 SQIVND (reference sequence). This CDR3 has 14 amino acids. V was clipped by 7 bases and J by 8 bases, with 17 bases between them. CDR3 DNA sequence: TGTGCCAGTAATCGGGATCCCACTGAGGGGGAGCTGTTTTTT. Translating gives CASNRDPTEGELFF.

The sample holds a few counts of this clone. Here the CDR3 DNA reads TGTGCCAGTAGGGCGTGGGGGGTTGGGTATTACAATGAGCAGTTCTTC. Translation: CASRAWGVGYYNEQFF. This chain uses TRBV19 with TRBJ2-1; TRBD2 might be the D (6 bases). From germline, CDR1 is LNHDA and CDR2 SQIVND (reference sequence). The CDR3 is 16 residues long. Trimming cost V 6 bases and J 4 bases, with 19 bases left between them.

This sequence joins TRBV15 and TRBJ1-5, with 8 bases lining up with TRBD1. This CDR3 spans 16 amino acids. With 3 bases clipped from V and 6 bases from J, the junction kept 10 bases outside the gene matches. CDR1 is LNHNV, CDR2 YYDKDF, per germline (reference sequence). The CDR3 DNA reads TGTGCCACCAGCAGTGGCCACCCAGGGGGCTCTCAGCCCCAGCATTTT. Encoded protein: CATSSGHPGGSQPQHF.

This chain links TRBV19 with TRBJ2-5; no reliable D call. From germline, CDR1 is LNHDA and CDR2 SQIVND (reference sequence). V was cut by 4 bases and J by 1 base, with 13 bases left in between. The CDR3 spans 15 residues. This CDR3 is CASSNFGDLQETQYF. The CDR3 nucleotides are TGTGCCAGTAGTAACTTTGGAGACCTCCAAGAGACCCAGTACTTC.

This chain joins TRBV5-1 and TRBJ2-7, with D possibly being TRBD1 (5 bases). Trimming took off 0 bases at V and 0 bases at J, with 10 bases between the two ends. Germline CDR1 SGHRS, CDR2 YFSETQ. The CDR3 runs to 15 residues. The CDR3 DNA is TGCGCCAGCAGCTTGGTATCCGACAGCTCCTACGAGCAGTACTTC. This codes for CASSLVSDSSYEQYF.

The chain links TRBV7-2 to TRBJ2-7; TRBD1 agrees at 8 bases. V dropped 1 base and J dropped 7; count of bases not matched to a gene: 12. Germline CDR1 and CDR2: SGHTA and FQGNSA. There are 16 residues in the CDR3. The CDR3 sequence is CASSLVAQGGGLEQYF. The CDR3 DNA sequence: TGTGCCAGCAGCTTAGTGGCACAGGGGGGTGGTCTGGAGCAGTACTTC.

The chain combines TRBV25-1 with TRBJ1-5; D is unclear. The CDR3 contains 12 residues. Germline V CDR1 and CDR2: MGHDK, SYGVNS. V was trimmed by 8 bases and J by 4 bases, leaving 9 bases between them. The CDR3 region is CASQETNQPQHF. The CDR3 DNA sequence: TGTGCCAGCCAGGAAACTAATCAGCCCCAGCATTTT.

The chain is built from TRBV25-1 and TRBJ1-1, with a weak D call TRBD1 (5 bases). CDR3 size: 14 residues. V was shortened by 2 bases and J by 4 bases, with 11 bases between the two germline ends. Looked up from germline, CDR1 is MGHDK and CDR2 is SYGVNS. The chain's CDR3 is CASSEASRATEAFF. In DNA form, the CDR3 reads TGTGCCAGCAGTGAAGCAAGCAGGGCCACTGAAGCTTTCTTT.

The chain joins TRBV7-6 to TRBJ1-1, with 7 bases fitting TRBD1. Trimming removed 4 bases from V and 5 bases from J; junction bases left unmatched: 4. From germline, CDR1 is SGHVS and CDR2 FNYEAQ. This CDR3 comprises 13 residues. CDR3 in DNA: TGTGCCAGCAGCTCATCAGGGGGAACTGAAGCTTTCTTT. This codes for CASSSSGGTEAFF.

The chain joins TRBV29-1 to TRBJ1-2, with 9 bases identical to TRBD1. The CDR3 is 12 amino acids. Unmatched junction bases numbered 5, after V lost 6 bases and J lost 6 bases. Germline V gives CDR1 SQVTM, CDR2 ANQGSEA. Here the CDR3 DNA reads TGCAGCGTCCGACAGGGGGTACATGGCTACACCTTC. Protein product: CSVRQGVHGYTF.

This rearrangement joins TRBV7-3 to TRBJ2-1, with unresolved D. V lost 0 bases and J 8 bases, leaving 8 bases between the germline ends. This CDR3 spans 13 amino acids. Germline V gene sequence: CDR1 SGHTA, CDR2 FQGTGA. The CDR3 nucleotides are TGTGCCAGCAGCTTAACCGATTTAGATGAGCAGTTCTTC. This gives the protein CASSLTDLDEQFF.

V gene TRBV29-1 combines with J gene TRBJ1-5; 8 bases are a match to TRBD1. V shed 8 bases, J shed 1 base, and the junction held 19 bases outside the gene matches. CDR3 length: 18 residues. Germline V gene lookup returns CDR1 SQVTM and CDR2 ANQGSEA. This CDR3 is CSPSSLDRGGPSNQPQHF. The CDR3 coding sequence is TGCAGCCCCTCGTCTCTTGACAGGGGAGGACCCAGCAATCAGCCCCAGCATTTT.